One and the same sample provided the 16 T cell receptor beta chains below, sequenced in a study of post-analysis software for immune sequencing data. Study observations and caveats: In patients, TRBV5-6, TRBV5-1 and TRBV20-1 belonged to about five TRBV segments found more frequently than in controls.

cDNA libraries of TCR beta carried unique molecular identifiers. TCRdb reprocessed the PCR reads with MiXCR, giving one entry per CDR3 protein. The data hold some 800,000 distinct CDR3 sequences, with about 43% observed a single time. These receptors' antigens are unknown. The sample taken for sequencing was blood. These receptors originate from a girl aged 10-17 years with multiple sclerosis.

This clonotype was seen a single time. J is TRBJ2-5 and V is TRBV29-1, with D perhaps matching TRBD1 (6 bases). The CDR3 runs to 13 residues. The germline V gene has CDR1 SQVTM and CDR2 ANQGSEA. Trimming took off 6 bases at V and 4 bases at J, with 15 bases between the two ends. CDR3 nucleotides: TGCAGCGTAAAGCCCGGACAGTCAGAGACCCAGTACTTC. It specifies CSVKPGQSETQYF.

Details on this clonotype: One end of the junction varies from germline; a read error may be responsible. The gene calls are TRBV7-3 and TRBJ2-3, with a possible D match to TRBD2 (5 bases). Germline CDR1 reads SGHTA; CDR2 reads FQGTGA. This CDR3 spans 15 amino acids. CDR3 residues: CARSLIGGSTDTQYF. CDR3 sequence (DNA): TGTGCCAGAAGCTTAATAGGAGGAAGCACAGATACGCAGTATTTT.

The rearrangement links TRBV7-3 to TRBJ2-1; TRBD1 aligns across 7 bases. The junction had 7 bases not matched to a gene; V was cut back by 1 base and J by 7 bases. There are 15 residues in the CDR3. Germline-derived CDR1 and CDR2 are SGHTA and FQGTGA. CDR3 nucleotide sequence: TGTGCCAGCAGCTTAAACAGGGGTGGGTTAAATGAGCAGTTCTTC. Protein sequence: CASSLNRGGLNEQFF.

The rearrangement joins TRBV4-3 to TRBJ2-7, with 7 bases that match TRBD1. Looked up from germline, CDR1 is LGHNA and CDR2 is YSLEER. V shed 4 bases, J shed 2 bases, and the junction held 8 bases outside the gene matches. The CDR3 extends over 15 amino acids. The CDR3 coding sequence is TGCGCCAGCAGCCCCTGGACAGGAGTTGCCTACGAGCAGTACTTC. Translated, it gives CASSPWTGVAYEQYF.

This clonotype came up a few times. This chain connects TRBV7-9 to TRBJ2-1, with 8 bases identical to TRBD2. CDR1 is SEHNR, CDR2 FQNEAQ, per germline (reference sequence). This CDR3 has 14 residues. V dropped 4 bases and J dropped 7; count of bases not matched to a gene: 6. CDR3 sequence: CASSSQREWNEQFF. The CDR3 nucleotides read TGTGCCAGCAGCTCTCAGCGGGAGTGGAATGAGCAGTTCTTC. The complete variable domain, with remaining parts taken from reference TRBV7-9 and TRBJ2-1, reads DTGVSQNPRHKITKRGQNVTFRCDPISEHNRLYWYRQTLGQGPEFLTYFQNEAQLEKSRLLSDRFSAERPKGSFSTLEIQRTEQGDSAMYLCASSSQREWNEQFFGPGTRLTVL.

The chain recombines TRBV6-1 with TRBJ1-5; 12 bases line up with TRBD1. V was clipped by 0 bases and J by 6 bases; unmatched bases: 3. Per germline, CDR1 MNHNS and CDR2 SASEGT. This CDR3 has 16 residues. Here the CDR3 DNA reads TGTGCCAGCAGTGAAGCCGGGACAGGGGGCTTTCAGCCCCAGCATTTT. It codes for CASSEAGTGGFQPQHF.

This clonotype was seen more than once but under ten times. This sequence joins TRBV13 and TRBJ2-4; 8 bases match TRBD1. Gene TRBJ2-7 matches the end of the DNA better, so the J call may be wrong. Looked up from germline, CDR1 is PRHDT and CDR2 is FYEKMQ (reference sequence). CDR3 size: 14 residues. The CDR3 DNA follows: TGTGCCAGCACGAAGGGACAGGTTCCCTACGAGCAGTACTTC. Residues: CASTKGQVPYEQYF.

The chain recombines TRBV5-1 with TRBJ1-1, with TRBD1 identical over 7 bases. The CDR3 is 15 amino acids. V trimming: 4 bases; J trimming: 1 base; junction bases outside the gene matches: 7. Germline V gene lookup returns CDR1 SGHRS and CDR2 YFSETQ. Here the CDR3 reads CASSLLQGPNTEAFF. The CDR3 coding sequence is TGCGCCAGCAGCCTATTACAGGGGCCGAACACTGAAGCTTTCTTT. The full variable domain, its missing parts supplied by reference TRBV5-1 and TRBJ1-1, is KAGVTQTPRYLIKTRGQQVTLSCSPISGHRSVSWYQQTPGQGLQFLFEYFSETQRNKGNFPGRFSGRQFSNSRSEMNVSTLELGDSALYLCASSLLQGPNTEAFFGQGTRLTVV.

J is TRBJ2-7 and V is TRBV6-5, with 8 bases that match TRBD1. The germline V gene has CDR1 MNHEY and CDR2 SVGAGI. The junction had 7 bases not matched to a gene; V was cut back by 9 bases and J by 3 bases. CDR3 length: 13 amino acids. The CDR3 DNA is TGTGCCAGTTCGTCAGGGGGCTTCTACGAGCAGTACTTC. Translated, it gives CASSSGGFYEQYF.

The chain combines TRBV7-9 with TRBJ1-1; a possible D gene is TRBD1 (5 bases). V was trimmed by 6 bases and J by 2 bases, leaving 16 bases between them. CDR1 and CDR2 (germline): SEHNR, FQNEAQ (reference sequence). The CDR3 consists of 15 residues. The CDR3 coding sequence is TGTGCCAGCAGGGGGGACTGGACACTTAACACTGAAGCTTTCTTT. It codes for CASRGDWTLNTEAFF.

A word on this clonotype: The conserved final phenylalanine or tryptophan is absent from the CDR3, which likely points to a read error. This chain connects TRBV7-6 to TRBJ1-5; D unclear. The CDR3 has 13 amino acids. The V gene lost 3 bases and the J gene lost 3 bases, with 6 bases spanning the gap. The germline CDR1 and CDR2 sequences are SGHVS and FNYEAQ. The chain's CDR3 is CASSLTTNQPQHC. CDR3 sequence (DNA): TGTGCCAGCAGCTTGACGACCAATCAGCCCCAGCATTGT.

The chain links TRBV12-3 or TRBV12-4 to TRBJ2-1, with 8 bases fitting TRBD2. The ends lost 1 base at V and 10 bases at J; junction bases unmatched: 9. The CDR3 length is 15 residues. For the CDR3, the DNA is TGTGCCAGCAGTTTAGACGCGGGAGGCGCACGGGAGCAGTTCTTC. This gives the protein CASSLDAGGAREQFF.

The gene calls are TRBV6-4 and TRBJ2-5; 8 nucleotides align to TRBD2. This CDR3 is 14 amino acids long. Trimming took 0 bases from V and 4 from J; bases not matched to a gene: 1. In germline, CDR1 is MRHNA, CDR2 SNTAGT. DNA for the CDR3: TGTGCCAGCAGTGACTCGGCGGGAGGAGAGACCCAGTACTTC. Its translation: CASSDSAGGETQYF.

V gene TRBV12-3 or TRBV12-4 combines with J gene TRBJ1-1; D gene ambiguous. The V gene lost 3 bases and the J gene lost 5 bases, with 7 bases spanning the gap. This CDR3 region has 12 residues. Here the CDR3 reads CASSFFRTEAFF. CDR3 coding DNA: TGTGCCAGCAGTTTCTTTAGGACTGAAGCTTTCTTT.

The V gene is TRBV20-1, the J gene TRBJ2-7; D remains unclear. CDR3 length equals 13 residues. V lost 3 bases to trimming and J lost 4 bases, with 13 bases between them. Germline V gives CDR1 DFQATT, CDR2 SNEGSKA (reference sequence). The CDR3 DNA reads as TGCAGTGCTAGCCAGGCGCTAAAATACGAGCAGTACTTC. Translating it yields CSASQALKYEQYF.

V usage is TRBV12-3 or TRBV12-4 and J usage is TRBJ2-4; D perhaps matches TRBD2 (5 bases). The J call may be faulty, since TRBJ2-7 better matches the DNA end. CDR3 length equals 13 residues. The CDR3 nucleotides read TGTGCCAGCAGTTTGGGGAGTACCGACGAGCAGTACTTC. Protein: CASSLGSTDEQYF.